Listed here is a single TCR beta chain. Its target antigen remains unknown. No base quality information exists; no much larger clone differs at one position. Library preparation employed the immunoSEQ multiplex PCR assay. For the multiplex PCR, a mixture combining 60 forward primers for TCR Vbeta segments and 13 reverse primers for TCR Jbeta segments was used. The CDR3 region of rearranged TCR beta genes was amplified from genomic DNA with a multiplex PCR assay. The Illumina HiSeq System was used to sequence the amplified TCR beta libraries as 87-base-pair reads. The study's own analysis went as follows. A later analysis tallied roughly 80 million unique TCR beta chains across the 666 repertoires, and about 10 million of those chains were shared by two or more donors. Raw reads were error-corrected and collapsed into unique sequences by a nearest-neighbor algorithm in which closely related sequences were merged to remove PCR and sequencing errors. Alignment of CDR3 sequences to IMGT reference sequences was used to assign V, D and J gene segments. For a sequence to be retained, a match of at least six nucleotides was required to both a V gene segment and a J gene segment. Rearrangements were classified as productive when the CDR3 lacked stop codons and remained in frame with V and J, and all other rearrangements were classified as non-productive. Following IMGT convention, CDR3 was defined as the stretch from the second conserved V-encoded cysteine up to the conserved J-encoded phenylalanine. Sequences without an unambiguous match to a single V gene segment were excluded from the earlier analysis of 500 to 700 of the donors. In an earlier analysis of 587 of the donors, a V segment was called functional when productive rearrangements were above 56.7%, and segregating when the standard deviation between donors exceeded 5%. A statistical classification framework was developed to diagnose cytomegalovirus status using the catalog of TCR beta chain sequences. In a later analysis, TCR nucleotide sequences were compared against IMGT/GENE-DB human TR gene sequences so that V and J genes could be assigned. In a later analysis, CDR3 sequences and most-parsimonious VDJ recombination scenarios were assigned using the TCRdist pipeline. In a later analysis, each TCR beta chain was defined by its CDR3 amino acid sequence together with its V-gene family, and reads lacking a unique V-gene family were excluded. As a way to deal with suspected cross-contamination and a sequencing artifact, a later analysis dropped 500 to 700 nucleotide sequences that were highly shared and had low generation probability. In a later analysis, a clonal expansion index was calculated for each public chain from normalized within-repertoire ranks of inferred template counts. A later analysis computed generation probabilities with a VDJ recombination model fitted to out-of-frame rearrangements, and checked the results against IGoR. In a later analysis, TCR-TCR, TCR-HLA and TCR-CMV co-occurrence was scored with hypergeometric tests, and a repertoire-size bias correction was applied to TCR pairs. False discovery rates were estimated in a later analysis by permuting HLA or CMV assignments 20 times. In a later analysis, co-occurring TCRs were grouped with DBSCAN, and TCRdist sequence similarity was added when clustering was performed within HLA-allele-positive subsets. Repertoires with fewer than 30,000 or more than 120,000 public chains, plus five repertoires with anomalous nucleotide sharing, were excluded from co-occurrence clustering. The immuneACCESS repertoire file appears here via TCRdb, limited to in-frame rearrangements. These files lack a portion of the clones; in checked studies, under half of the deficit traces to unresolved V genes, and the cause of the others is not known. V, J and clone size are those of that table, while D and trimming were read from the DNA. The sample data list 80,000 to 100,000 clones, and roughly 77% of these were observed just once. Of the sample, 1.4% to 1.5% falls within the top ten clones.

V and J are truncated by 0 bases and 6 bases respectively, leaving an intervening sequence of 20 bases. CDR1 and CDR2, looked up from the germline V gene (reference sequence), are MNHEY and SMNVEV. Its CDR3 holds 17 amino acids, cysteine through phenylalanine. Here the CDR3 DNA is all that survives: 51 bases in frame from base 1. The cohort was made up of roughly 670 healthy bone marrow donors. All cohort members were sampled while nominally healthy, although unrecorded immune exposures were likely present. The donor tested CMV seronegative, placing the donor among the 350 to 400 seronegative members of the cohort. A peripheral blood sample was collected from each donor, and TCR beta sequencing was performed on peripheral blood mononuclear cells. The Qiagen DNeasy Blood Extraction Kit was used to extract genomic DNA from the blood cell samples. The sample comes from a study of cytomegalovirus exposure and HLA in healthy donors (TCRdb year 2017). For the study in its entirety: An earlier analysis of more than 550 of the donors reported approximately 260 Gb of sequence data and around 120 million unique TCR beta sequences obtained from approximately 180 million T cells. On average, 235,054 unique TCR beta nucleotide sequences were sequenced per donor among 300 to 500 genotyped donors of the cohort, with about 19% of those sequences being non-productive. Every discovery cohort repertoire had been produced on one sequencing platform. Because of strong linkage in the cohort, roughly five DR-DQ haplotypes were treated as single units for association and clustering. An earlier analysis of 587 of the donors used high-throughput TCR beta sequencing to judge whether each TCR beta V gene segment behaved as functional or pseudogenic. Using immunosequencing, the study profiled T cell repertoires from 550 to 750 subjects and related those repertoires to cytomegalovirus serostatus. The study aimed to test whether cataloging public T cell receptors could reveal signatures of past pathogen exposure. Class I and class II HLA loci were covered by the typing at four-digit resolution. The number of donors typed differed by locus, with about 629-630 for A, B, C, DRB1 and DQB1, over 500 for DQA1, about 610 for DPA1, and 400 to 490 for DPB1. Rather than drawing on any new phenotypic data, the later analysis identified candidate immune exposures from TCR beta sequences and the way those sequences occurred across donors. To predict cytomegalovirus infection status, the study brought together high-throughput TCR immunosequencing, statistical association of individual TCRs with disease status, and machine learning. In a later analysis, previously published TCR beta repertoires from fewer than 750 donors were re-analyzed and high-resolution HLA genotyping was added so that TCR occurrence patterns could be studied. An early release covering 550 to 650 HLA-typed donors comprised approximately 300 gigabases of sequencing data and 85 million to 100 million unique TCR sequences. The genetic ancestry cluster associated with self-reported Caucasian donors included approximately 85% of the 300 to 450 genotyped donors. A later genetic analysis took genome-wide SNP genotypes for 398 of the 666 donors and used that subset as a discovery cohort. Donor age, sex, ethnicity and CMV serostatus were compiled alongside the repertoire data. Along with the roughly 670-subject first cohort, a separate validation cohort of 120 different subjects was used.

On the study overall, not on this receptor specifically: HLA typing was unavailable for some donors at each locus, so association tests used only the typed subset. A cluster of highly shared sequence variants was judged likely to be a technical artifact of the sequencing pipeline. In the study, some 180 TCR beta chains were listed as associated with cytomegalovirus. In vitro tests confirmed that a few of the cytomegalovirus-associated TCR beta chains recognize cytomegalovirus antigens. A later analysis found that most CMV-associated TCR beta chains appeared HLA-restricted, with HLA associations seemingly driven largely by CMV exposure. A later genetic analysis associated a missense DCLRE1C variant with V-gene and J-gene trimming of TCR beta chains, and an independent cohort replicated the association. About 17 rarely observed V segments, including chromosome 9 orphons, were excluded from the earlier analysis of about 600 of the donors because counts were too low. This cohort had only TCR beta chains sequenced, and the lack of alpha or paired-chain data limited which features could be detected. Roughly uniform sequencing depth across donors was assumed in presence/absence analyses, although this assumption may not hold. The classifier was reported to diagnose cytomegalovirus status with high specificity and sensitivity in both the original and validation cohorts. A later analysis found that TCR association rates varied across HLA loci, with DRB1 alleles showing the most associated TCRs and HLA-C alleles the fewest. When HLA alleles, especially DR and DQ, strongly co-occurred, TCR associations were difficult to assign to individual alleles. A later analysis reported that several top co-occurrence clusters appeared linked to parvovirus B19, influenza, CMV and Epstein-Barr virus. Because the 87-base-pair reads could not distinguish some IMGT-functional V segments, including TRBV6-2 and TRBV6-3, those segments were excluded. A further reported finding was that TCR beta sequences accurately predicted the HLA-A and HLA-B alleles for most subjects in the first cohort. In an earlier analysis of around 600 of the donors, most TCR beta V segments were observed in productive rearrangements about 87% or about 30% of the time, broadly matching IMGT annotations. In a later analysis, HLA-associated TCR beta chains were found to be more clonally expanded and to have lower generation probabilities than equally common non-associated chains. For the cohort, immune exposure information was limited to CMV serostatus. While some public TCRs were present in many individuals, most TCR sequences turned up only very rarely across donors. According to the authors, the approach could potentially be generalized to other disease states and immunological phenotypes. Correlated functional status among segregating V segments might be attributable to linkage disequilibrium, but an unknown experimental factor could not be ruled out. Compared with the approximately 700-donor mean, donors in an Asian-associated ancestry cluster had fewer N-insertions in productive TCRs, according to a later genetic analysis. Specific HLA alleles were associated with 18,000 or so TCR beta sequences at a false discovery rate of 0.05 in a later analysis.

The sequence is built from TRBV27 and TRBJ1-2; the D gene is unclear. Sequencing used PBMCs. The sequence derives from a man aged 35-49 years in good health and CMV-seronegative. The sequenced DNA: TGTGCCAGCAGTTTATCGGGAGGGTTCGGTGGGGTGGATGGCTACACCTTC. It specifies CASSLSGGFGGVDGYTF.